Following are 23 T cell receptor beta chains from one sample sequenced in a study of T cells after somatic rescue of genetic block. Measured with immunoSEQ multiplex PCR; TCRdb has only the in-frame clones, and not every one. The sample lists about 120,000 clones, around 90% seen once, with approximately 1.3% in the top ten. Sequencing was performed on peripheral blood mononuclear cells (PBMCs). The receptor set was obtained from a woman younger than 35.

V and J are TRBV11-2 and TRBJ1-4; D gene unclear. In germline, CDR1 is SGHAT, CDR2 FQNNGV. Trimming left V 0 bases short and J 4 bases short, with 24 bases between. This CDR3 is built from 20 residues. CDR3 in amino acids: CASSLDRIGNPIADNEKLFF. The DNA for the CDR3 is TGTGCCAGCAGCTTAGACAGGATAGGCAATCCAATTGCGGATAATGAAAAACTGTTTTTT. Looking up the rest from reference TRBV11-2 and TRBJ1-4 gives the full variable domain: EAGVAQSPRYKIIEKRQSVAFWCNPISGHATLYWYQQILGQGPKLLIQFQNNGVVDDSQLPKDRFSAERLKGVDSTLKIQPAKLEDSAVYLCASSLDRIGNPIADNEKLFFGSGTQLSVL.

The chain links TRBV5-1 to TRBJ1-1, with a weak D call TRBD1 (5 bases). The germline gives CDR1 SGHRS, CDR2 YFSETQ. There are 18 residues in the CDR3. Trimming stripped 3 bases from V and 5 bases from J, with 26 bases between. The CDR3 reads CASSSAGWGVDRRTEAFF. DNA for the CDR3: TGCGCCAGCAGCTCCGCGGGGTGGGGGGTTGATAGAAGGACTGAAGCTTTCTTT.

The chain has TRBV5-1 and TRBJ1-1; possible D gene TRBD1, 5 bases. Trimming removed 0 bases at V and 1 base at J, with 7 bases between. Looked up from germline, CDR1 is SGHRS and CDR2 is YFSETQ. The length of the CDR3 is 14 residues. The CDR3 spells CASSLGDANTEAFF. The CDR3, as DNA: TGCGCCAGCAGCTTGGGGGACGCGAACACTGAAGCTTTCTTT.

This rearrangement joins TRBV11-2 to TRBJ1-1; D gene unclear. The V gene lost 1 base and the J gene lost 0 bases, with 9 bases spanning the gap. This CDR3 has 15 residues. Germline CDR1 reads SGHAT; CDR2 reads FQNNGV. DNA for the CDR3: TGTGCCAGCAGCTTAGTGGCGGTATTGAACACTGAAGCTTTCTTT. This translates into CASSLVAVLNTEAFF.

This chain uses TRBV5-1 with TRBJ1-1; no clear D gene. CDR1 SGHRS and CDR2 YFSETQ come from the germline V gene. The ends were cut back, 5 bases at V and 0 bases at J, with 8 bases in the middle. This CDR3 has 13 amino acids. The CDR3: CASRGALNTEAFF. CDR3 DNA: TGCGCCAGCAGGGGAGCCTTGAACACTGAAGCTTTCTTT.

This clone was detected only once. J is TRBJ1-2 and V is TRBV6-1, with a possible D match to TRBD1 (6 bases). The germline V gene encodes CDR1 MNHNS and CDR2 SASEGT. The CDR3 length is 15 residues. The ends were cut back, 1 base at V and 1 base at J, with 10 bases in the middle. CDR3 loop: CASSEGTGLNYGYTF. The CDR3 DNA is TGTGCCAGCAGTGAAGGTACAGGGCTTAACTATGGCTACACCTTC.

The chain has TRBV7-9 and TRBJ2-1; D possibly matches TRBD1 or TRBD2 (5 bases each). The CDR3 runs to 12 residues. V was pared by 5 bases and J by 15 bases, with 17 bases between. Germline CDR1 and CDR2: SEHNR and FQNEAQ (reference sequence). The CDR3 sequence: CASSRLPGPSFF. The CDR3 DNA follows: TGTGCCAGCAGCCGATTACCGGGACCCTCGTTCTTC.

The chain combines TRBV10-3 with TRBJ2-3, with TRBD2 matching 13 bases. V dropped 3 bases and J dropped 6; count of bases not matched to a gene: 6. Germline V lookup: CDR1 ENHRY, CDR2 SYGVKD. The length of the CDR3 is 16 residues. CDR3 nucleotides: TGTGCCATCAGTGATTCGACTAGCGGGGGGACTGATACGCAGTATTTT. It yields the protein CAISDSTSGGTDTQYF.

The chain uses TRBV9 and TRBJ1-3; weak D call: TRBD1 (5 bases). V was shortened by 0 bases and J by 3 bases, with 10 bases between the two germline ends. This CDR3 spans 15 amino acids. Germline values: CDR1 SGDLS, CDR2 YYNGEE. The CDR3 spells CASSVGGTDGNTIYF. Written as DNA, the CDR3 is TGTGCCAGCAGCGTAGGAGGGACTGATGGAAACACCATATATTTT. Filled out from reference TRBV9 and TRBJ1-3, the complete variable domain reads DSGVTQTPKHLITATGQRVTLRCSPRSGDLSVYWYQQSLDQGLQFLIQYYNGEERAKGNILERFSAQQFPDLHSELNLSSLELGDSALYFCASSVGGTDGNTIYFGEGSWLTVV.

V and J are TRBV5-5 and TRBJ1-1; D gene ambiguous. CDR1 and CDR2 (germline): SGHKS, YYEKEE (reference sequence). Between the trimmed V and J ends, which lost 0 bases and 11 bases, there was a span of 11 bases. The CDR3 covers 12 residues. CDR3 sequence (DNA): TGTGCCAGCAGCTTGGCCACCTCCCGGGCTTTCTTT. It translates to CASSLATSRAFF.

The chain recombines TRBV19 with TRBJ2-3; D uncertain. Germline CDR1 reads LNHDA; CDR2 reads SQIVND (reference sequence). CDR3 length equals 13 residues. Trimming cost V 6 bases and J 6 bases, with 13 bases left between them. CDR3 residues: CASRSTGGDTQYF. The CDR3 nucleotides are TGTGCCAGTAGATCCACGGGCGGTGATACGCAGTATTTT.

This rearrangement joins TRBV5-6 to TRBJ1-5; no definite D call. Germline values: CDR1 SGHDT, CDR2 YYEEEE. The CDR3 is 12 amino acids. V dropped 4 bases and J dropped 10 bases, with 12 bases sitting between them. The CDR3 DNA reads TGTGCCAGCAGCCGACACGGGCTCCCCCAGCATTTT. Encoded protein: CASSRHGLPQHF. Filled out from reference TRBV5-6 and TRBJ1-5, the complete variable domain reads DAGVTQSPTHLIKTRGQQVTLRCSPKSGHDTVSWYQQALGQGPQFIFQYYEEEERQRGNFPDRFSGHQFPNYSSELNVNALLLGDSALYLCASSRHGLPQHFGDGTRLSIL.

This clone was counted only a few times. V gene TRBV6-6 combines with J gene TRBJ1-6; 7 bases are shared with TRBD1. With 6 bases clipped from V and 8 bases from J, the junction kept 7 bases outside the gene matches. Germline assignment: CDR1 MNHNY and CDR2 SVGAGI (reference sequence). CDR3 length: 14 amino acids. CDR3: CASRPTGTDSPLHF. DNA for the CDR3: TGTGCCAGCAGACCGACAGGGACGGATTCACCCCTCCACTTT.

This clone has just a few counts. The chain couples TRBV18 to TRBJ2-7, with D unclear. Trimming took 2 bases from V and 6 from J, leaving 17 bases between them. The CDR3 spans 15 residues. Germline CDR1 and CDR2: KGHSH and LQKENI. The CDR3 sequence: CASSPSASLSLEQYF. DNA for the CDR3: TGTGCCAGCTCACCAAGTGCCAGCTTAAGCCTCGAGCAGTACTTC.

The V gene is TRBV7-9, the J gene TRBJ1-4, with D maybe TRBD1 (6 bases). Per the germline V gene, CDR1 is SEHNR and CDR2 is FQNEAQ (reference sequence). This CDR3 has 16 residues. Trimming removed 10 bases from V and 0 bases from J, with 18 bases in between. CDR3 nucleotides: TGTGCCACCGAACCGAGGGGGAGTACAACTAATGAAAAACTGTTTTTT. Its protein product is CATEPRGSTTNEKLFF.

The rearrangement uses TRBV19 and TRBJ1-5; D unresolved. The CDR3 extends over 13 amino acids. Deletions cut 3 bases from V and 1 base from J, with 4 bases between. CDR1 LNHDA and CDR2 SQIVND come from the germline V gene (reference sequence). The CDR3 DNA reads TGTGCCAGTAGTATCCAGAGCAATCAGCCCCAGCATTTT. Residues: CASSIQSNQPQHF.

This chain joins TRBV11-2 and TRBJ1-2, with 8 positions matching TRBD1. CDR1 is SGHAT, CDR2 FQNNGV, per germline. J was trimmed by 7 bases and V by 5 bases; bases with no gene match: 9. This CDR3 has 14 residues. This chain's CDR3 is CASSPVTGVAGYTF. Here the CDR3 DNA reads TGTGCCAGCAGCCCTGTGACAGGGGTCGCTGGCTACACCTTC.

The rearrangement joins TRBV5-8 to TRBJ2-7; weak D call: TRBD1 (6 bases). Germline V CDR1 and CDR2: SGHTS, YDEGEE. Trimming removed 2 bases from V and 8 bases from J, with 20 bases in between. The CDR3 contains 15 residues. The CDR3 DNA reads as TGTGCCAGCAGCTTTGGGGGCGTCGGCGCCGCCAAGCAGTACTTC. It yields the protein CASSFGGVGAAKQYF.

The chain carries TRBV7-9 and TRBJ1-5; D uncertain. V shed 5 bases and J shed 4 bases, with 6 bases lying between them. The CDR3 has 12 residues. The germline gives CDR1 SEHNR, CDR2 FQNEAQ (reference sequence). The CDR3 DNA reads as TGTGCCAGCAGCCTGATAAATCAGCCCCAGCATTTT. This gives the protein CASSLINQPQHF.

The V and J genes are TRBV19 and TRBJ2-3; maybe TRBD2 (7 bases). Trimming stripped 5 bases from V and 1 base from J, with 19 bases between. This CDR3 spans 17 amino acids. Germline V gene lookup returns CDR1 LNHDA and CDR2 SQIVND (reference sequence). The CDR3 nucleotides are TGTGCCAGTAGTGCCCGGGGGGCTTTGGGGGGCACAGATACGCAGTATTTT. It codes for CASSARGALGGTDTQYF.

The chain couples TRBV15 to TRBJ2-2; TRBD1 agrees at 7 bases. J was trimmed by 5 bases and V by 5 bases; bases with no gene match: 2. The CDR3 length is 13 residues. Germline CDR1 reads LNHNV; CDR2 reads YYDKDF (reference sequence). The CDR3 sequence is CATSATGTGELFF. For the CDR3, the DNA is TGTGCCACCAGCGCGACAGGGACCGGGGAGCTGTTTTTT.

The chain uses TRBV29-1 and TRBJ2-5, with 9 bases fitting TRBD2. This CDR3 is 14 amino acids long. The trim removed 4 bases at V and 5 bases at J, leaving 8 bases unmatched. CDR1 is SQVTM, CDR2 ANQGSEA, per germline. CDR3 sequence: CSVVRRGGSETQYF. For the CDR3, the DNA is TGCAGCGTTGTGCGGCGGGGGGGCTCGGAGACCCAGTACTTC.

The rearrangement links TRBV10-3 to TRBJ1-4; a possible D gene is TRBD1 (6 bases). The CDR3 totals 15 residues. Germline-derived CDR1 and CDR2 are ENHRY and SYGVKD. V gave up 4 bases and J gave up 4 bases, with 13 bases separating them. CDR3 DNA: TGTGCCATCAGTGCGGAAGGGGGGCTTAATGAAAAACTGTTTTTT. Translated, it gives CAISAEGGLNEKLFF.